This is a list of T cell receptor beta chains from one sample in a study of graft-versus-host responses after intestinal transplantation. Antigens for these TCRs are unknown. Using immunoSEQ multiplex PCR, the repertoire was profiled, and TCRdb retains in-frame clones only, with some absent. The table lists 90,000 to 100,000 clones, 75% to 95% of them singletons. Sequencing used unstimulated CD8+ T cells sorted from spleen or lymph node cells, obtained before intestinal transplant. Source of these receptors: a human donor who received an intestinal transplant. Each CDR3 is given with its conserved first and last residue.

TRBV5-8,CASRRPRTAQETQYF
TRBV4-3,CASSQDPGADTQYF
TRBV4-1,CASSQSNEITEAFF
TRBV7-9,CASSGNVVAGARGPEQYF
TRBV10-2,CASSETGGYGYTF
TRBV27,CASRRGGSYEQYF
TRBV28,CASSPFAGPLGNEQFF
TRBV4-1,CASSHLTGGVRQAFF
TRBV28,CASSLRLVSYEQYF
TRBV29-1,CSVQGQAGEQFF
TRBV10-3,CAISSDTYGYTF